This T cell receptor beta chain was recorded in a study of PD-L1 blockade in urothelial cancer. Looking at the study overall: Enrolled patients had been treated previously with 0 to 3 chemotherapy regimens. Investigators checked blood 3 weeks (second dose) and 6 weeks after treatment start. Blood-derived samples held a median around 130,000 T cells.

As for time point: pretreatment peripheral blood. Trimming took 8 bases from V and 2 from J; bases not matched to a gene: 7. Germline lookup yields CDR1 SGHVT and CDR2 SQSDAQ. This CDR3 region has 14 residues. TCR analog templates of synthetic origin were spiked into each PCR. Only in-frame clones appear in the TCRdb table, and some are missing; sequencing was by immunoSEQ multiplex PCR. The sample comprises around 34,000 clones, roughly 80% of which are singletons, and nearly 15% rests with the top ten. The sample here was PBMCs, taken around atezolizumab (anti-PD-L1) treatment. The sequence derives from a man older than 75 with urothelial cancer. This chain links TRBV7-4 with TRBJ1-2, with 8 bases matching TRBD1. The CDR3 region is CASLRQGSNYGYTF. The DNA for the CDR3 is TGTGCCAGCCTTCGACAGGGGTCCAACTATGGCTACACCTTC.